The present entry profiles one TCR beta chain with its context. This clonotype was picked up many times. This clone's antigen is unknown. The record has no base qualities; no much larger clone is one base away. In light of the paper, this sample's time point label describes: newly diagnosed GD, antithyroid drugs for less than 3 months. For both TCR sequencing and RNA sequencing, RNA was extracted from PBMCs using TRIzol. Graves' disease was diagnosed according to American Thyroid Association guidelines. The patients came from an endocrinology department in Xi'an, China. From each patient, around 9 milliliters of peripheral blood was collected into an EDTA anticoagulant tube. Ficoll Paque Plus density gradient separation was used to isolate PBMCs, and no further T cell sorting was performed. RNA quality was checked with an Agilent 2100 Bioanalyzer and agarose gel, and concentration with a NanoDrop 2000.

The data stem from a study of regulatory T cells in long-lasting Graves disease (dated by TCRdb to the early 2020s). About the investigation overall: Newly diagnosed Graves' disease patients had taken antithyroid drugs for less than 3 months. A total of about 33 samples underwent TCR sequencing, from around 13 patients with persistent Graves' disease and 20 or so patients with newly diagnosed Graves' disease. Patients with persistent Graves' disease were compared with patients with newly diagnosed Graves' disease using TCR sequencing and RNA sequencing of peripheral blood. The study was conducted in China and was registered as a clinical trial.

The library came from multiplex PCR. Instrument used: Illumina HiSeq 4000. CDR3 regions were amplified by Arm-PCR with iRepertoire HTBI primers to construct TCR beta libraries. Before sequencing, the PCR products went through gel purification. Concerning the study's data processing: A total of 62 TRBV and approximately 15 TRBJ segments were identified across samples and were used for gene usage analysis of CDR3 amino acid clonotypes. Filtered high-quality paired reads were merged into contigs using COPE and FqMerger. Contigs were aligned with BLAST to IMGT TRBV, TRBD and TRBJ reference genes, and CDR3 was defined per IMGT. Any clonotype with a frequency above 0.1% was classified as a highly expanded clone. Shannon entropy was used to measure repertoire diversity, and the Gini coefficient was used to measure V-J evenness. A clonotype found in more than one individual was treated as public. TCRdb trimmed the raw reads at Q25, called clones with MiXCR and kept productive beta chains. Identical CDR3 proteins give one entry, which carries the most common genes and DNA. Clone size and V and J calls follow TCRdb, not the original study. This sample has approximately 210,000 distinct CDR3 sequences in its table, and about 16% of those were observed once. Of the sample, approximately 20% is held by the ten largest clones.

General conclusions and limits of the study: More public clonotypes were shared among persistent patients (roughly 2,900) than among newly diagnosed patients (under 1,000). Compared with newly diagnosed patients, patients with persistent Graves' disease had lower TCR Shannon entropy and fewer highly expanded clones, which suggests clonal expansion. Only peripheral blood was studied, because thyroid tissue, the primary lesion, was inaccessible. Only the TCR beta chain was sequenced and analyzed. The authors noted that the small sample size was a limitation that may lower accuracy.

This specimen was peripheral blood mononuclear cells (PBMCs), taken at new diagnosis, from a patient treated with antithyroid drugs. The clonotype originates from a female donor with Graves disease.

This receptor has the CDR3 CASSSGPGLADYEQYF. The DNA reads TGTGCCAGCAGCTCCGGACCGGGACTAGCGGACTACGAGCAGTACTTC. This chain joins TRBV7-9 to TRBJ2-7, and 11 bases in between align with TRBD2. Inclusive of the bounding cysteine and phenylalanine, the CDR3 is 16 residues long. CDR3 DNA only is kept here, 48 bases in frame from base 1. Taken from the germline V gene (reference sequence), the CDR1 and CDR2 loops are SEHNR and FQNEAQ. V is pruned by 4 bases and J by 3 bases, leaving 8 bases of the junction without a gene match.